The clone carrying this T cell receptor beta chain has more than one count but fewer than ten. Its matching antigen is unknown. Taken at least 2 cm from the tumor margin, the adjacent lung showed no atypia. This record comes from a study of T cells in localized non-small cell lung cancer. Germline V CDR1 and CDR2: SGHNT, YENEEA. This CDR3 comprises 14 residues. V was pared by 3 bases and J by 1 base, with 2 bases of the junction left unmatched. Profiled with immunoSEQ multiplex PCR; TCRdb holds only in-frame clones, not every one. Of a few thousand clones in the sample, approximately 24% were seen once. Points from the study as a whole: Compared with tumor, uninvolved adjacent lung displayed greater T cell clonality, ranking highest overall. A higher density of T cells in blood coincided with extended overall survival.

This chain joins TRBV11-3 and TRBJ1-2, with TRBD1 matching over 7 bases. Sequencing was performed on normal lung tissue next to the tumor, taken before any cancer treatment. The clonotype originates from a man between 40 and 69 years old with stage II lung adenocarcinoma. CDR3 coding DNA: TGTGCCAGCAGCTTTGACAGGGATAACTATGGCTACACCTTC. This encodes CASSFDRDNYGYTF.